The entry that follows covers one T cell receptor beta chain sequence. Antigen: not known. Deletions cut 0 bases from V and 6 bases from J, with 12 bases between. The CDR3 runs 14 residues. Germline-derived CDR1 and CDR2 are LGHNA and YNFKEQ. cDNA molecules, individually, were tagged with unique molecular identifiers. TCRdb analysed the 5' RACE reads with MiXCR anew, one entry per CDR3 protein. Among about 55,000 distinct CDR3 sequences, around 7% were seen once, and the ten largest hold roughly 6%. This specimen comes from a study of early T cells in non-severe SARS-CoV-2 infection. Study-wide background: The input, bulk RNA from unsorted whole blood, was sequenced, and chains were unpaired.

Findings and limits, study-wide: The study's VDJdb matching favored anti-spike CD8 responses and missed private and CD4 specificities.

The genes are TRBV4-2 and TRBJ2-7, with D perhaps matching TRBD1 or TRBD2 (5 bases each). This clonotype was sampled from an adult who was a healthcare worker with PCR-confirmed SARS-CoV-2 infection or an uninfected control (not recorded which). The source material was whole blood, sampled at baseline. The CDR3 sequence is CASSQDFGGFEQYF. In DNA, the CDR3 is TGTGCCAGCAGCCAAGATTTTGGGGGATTCGAGCAGTACTTC.